The sequence of this TCR beta chain was determined in a study of T cells in Graves' hyperthyroidism and ophthalmopathy. Points on this clonotype: The antigen is not known.

This CDR3 is 14 amino acids long. In germline, CDR1 is SGDLS, CDR2 YYNGEE. Between the trimmed V and J ends, which lost 0 bases and 2 bases, there was a span of 9 bases. RNA transcripts gave rise to amplified TCR beta CDR3 regions. In the first-round RT-PCR of the TCR CDR3, the HTBI primer set was used. TCRdb reprocessed the multiplex PCR reads via MiXCR and lists one record per CDR3 protein. The profile shows a few hundred thousand distinct CDR3 sequences, 25% of them singletons. The study, taken as a whole, reports: By a 13 V-J model, ophthalmopathy was set apart from stable hyperthyroidism. Also found in blood were most expanded thyroid clonotypes above 0.001. For ophthalmopathy, model prediction preceded onset by a median 6.5 months.

This TCR came from a man in his forties or fifties with Graves' hyperthyroidism. Source material: blood. The J gene is TRBJ2-7, the V gene TRBV9; D is unresolved. The DNA for the CDR3 is TGTGCCAGCAGCGTAGGGAACTTTCCCTACGAGCAGTACTTC. Its protein is CASSVGNFPYEQYF.